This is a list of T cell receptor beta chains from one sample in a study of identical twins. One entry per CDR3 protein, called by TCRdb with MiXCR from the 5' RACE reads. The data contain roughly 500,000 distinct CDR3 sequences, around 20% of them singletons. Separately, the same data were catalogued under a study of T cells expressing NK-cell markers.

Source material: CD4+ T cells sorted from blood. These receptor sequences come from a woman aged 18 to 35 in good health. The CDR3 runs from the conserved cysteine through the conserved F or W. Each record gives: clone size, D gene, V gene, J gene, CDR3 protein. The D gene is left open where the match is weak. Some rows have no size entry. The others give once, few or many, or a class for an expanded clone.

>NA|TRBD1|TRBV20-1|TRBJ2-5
CSARDSGQGVLSGTQYF
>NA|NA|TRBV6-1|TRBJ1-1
CASSPVWNTEAFF
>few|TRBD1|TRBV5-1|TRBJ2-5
CASSFGQGPATQYF
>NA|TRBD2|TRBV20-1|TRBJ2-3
CSASQSGTSGDTQYF
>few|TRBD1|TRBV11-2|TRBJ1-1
CASSSRPGYTGQGSKAFF
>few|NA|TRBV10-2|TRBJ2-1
CASRPGIAGIRQFF
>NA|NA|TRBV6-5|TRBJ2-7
CASSYSFSEGYEQYF
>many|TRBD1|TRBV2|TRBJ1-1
CASTKQGDTEAFF
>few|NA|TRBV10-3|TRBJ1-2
CATTGPNYGYTF
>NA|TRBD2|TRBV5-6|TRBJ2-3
CASSLGPSGSPTDTQYF
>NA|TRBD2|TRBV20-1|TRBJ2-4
CSAQYGGVGKNIQYF
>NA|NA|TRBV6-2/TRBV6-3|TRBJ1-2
CASSYSRMGYTF
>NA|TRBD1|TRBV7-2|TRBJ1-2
CASSLGTGRYGYTF
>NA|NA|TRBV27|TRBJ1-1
CASSFRRLTPKGGTEAFF
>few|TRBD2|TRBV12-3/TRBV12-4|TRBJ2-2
CASSTSWGGRGTGELFF
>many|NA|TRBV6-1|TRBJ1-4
CASRGDGNEKLFF
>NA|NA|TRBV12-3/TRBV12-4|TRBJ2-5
CASMGYEETQYF
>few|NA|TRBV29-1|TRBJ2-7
CSVEGHRESEQYF
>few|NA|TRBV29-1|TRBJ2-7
CSAKAGNPYEQYF
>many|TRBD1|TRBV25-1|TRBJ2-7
CASSAGQGAYEQYF
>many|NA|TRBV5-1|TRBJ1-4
CASSLGATNEKLFF
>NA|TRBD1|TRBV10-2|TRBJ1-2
CASRTTGAGYTF
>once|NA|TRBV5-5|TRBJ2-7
CASSFFYGAGSYEQYF
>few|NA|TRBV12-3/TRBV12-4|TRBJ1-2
CASRGEGRSIDGYTF
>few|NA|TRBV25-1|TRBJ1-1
CASSTIGPEGEAFF